This entry lists 13 T cell receptor beta chains sequenced from one sample in a study of T cells in Graves' hyperthyroidism and ophthalmopathy. TCR beta CDR3 regions were amplified from RNA. When the TCR CDR3 underwent first-round RT-PCR, the HTBI primer set was used. One entry per CDR3 protein results from TCRdb running MiXCR on the multiplex PCR reads. This table has some 720,000 distinct CDR3 sequences, about 17% appearing once. Sequencing input: blood. These receptors were obtained from a man between 18 and 35 years old with Graves' hyperthyroidism.

This clonotype has a handful of counts. V gene TRBV30 combines with J gene TRBJ1-1; TRBD1 is a possible D gene (5 bases). V lost 2 bases and J 6 bases, leaving 16 bases between the germline ends. In germline, CDR1 is GTSNPN, CDR2 SVGIG (reference sequence). The CDR3 extends over 14 amino acids. CDR3 amino acids: CAWSKLQGVAEAFF. The CDR3, as DNA: TGTGCCTGGAGTAAATTGCAGGGCGTTGCTGAAGCTTTCTTT.

This clonotype occurred many times. The V and J genes are TRBV2 and TRBJ2-7; perhaps TRBD2 as D (6 bases). The germline gives CDR1 SNHLY, CDR2 FYNNEI. Trimming cost V 4 bases and J 6 bases, with 25 bases left between them. This CDR3 comprises 17 residues. DNA of the CDR3: TGTGCCAGCAGTGCCGGACCCCGGGCTAGCGCAATCTCCGAGCAGTACTTC. Its protein product is CASSAGPRASAISEQYF. Full variable domain (remainder filled in from reference TRBV2 and TRBJ2-7): EPEVTQTPSHQVTQMGQEVILRCVPISNHLYFYWYRQILGQKVEFLVSFYNNEISEKSEIFDDQFSVERPDGSNFTLKIRSTKLEDSAMYFCASSAGPRASAISEQYFGPGTRLTVT.

Ten or more counts support this clonotype. This chain joins TRBV12-3 or TRBV12-4 and TRBJ1-5; TRBD1 aligns across 8 bases. The CDR3 spans 14 residues. V was pared by 4 bases and J by 4 bases, with 3 bases of the junction left unmatched. In DNA form, the CDR3 reads TGTGCCAGCAGTTCGGACAGGGTAAATCAGCCCCAGCATTTT. Its translation: CASSSDRVNQPQHF.

This clonotype has more than one count but fewer than ten. The chain is built from TRBV3-1 and TRBJ1-4; the D gene is possibly TRBD1 (5 bases). Deletions cut 1 base from V and 8 bases from J, with 17 bases between. The CDR3 sequence is 16 residues long. CDR1 is LGHDT and CDR2 is YNNKEL in the germline V gene (reference sequence). The CDR3 coding sequence is TGTGCCAGCAGCCAAGGAACAAAGGGGCCAAGAGAAAAACTGTTTTTT. Protein: CASSQGTKGPREKLFF.

This clonotype was seen more than once but under ten times. This rearrangement joins TRBV7-2 to TRBJ2-5; tentative D call: TRBD2 (6 bases). The V gene's germline CDR1 is SGHTA and CDR2 FQGNSA. Trimming took 4 bases from V and 0 from J, leaving 15 bases between them. The CDR3 is made up of 16 amino acids. The CDR3 DNA sequence: TGTGCCAGCAGCTCTCCGAGACGGGAGTACCAAGAGACCCAGTACTTC. This gives the protein CASSSPRREYQETQYF. Complete variable domain (other parts from reference TRBV7-2 and TRBJ2-5): GAGVSQSPSNKVTEKGKDVELRCDPISGHTALYWYRQSLGQGLEFLIYFQGNSAPDKSGLPSDRFSAERTGGSVSTLTIQRTQQEDSAVYLCASSSPRREYQETQYFGPGTRLLVL.

This sequence joins TRBV11-2 and TRBJ2-7, with TRBD2 matching 8 bases. Germline CDR1 SGHAT, CDR2 FQNNGV. The CDR3 sequence is 16 residues long. The junction had 15 bases not matched to a gene; V was cut back by 6 bases and J by 5 bases. CDR3 bases: TGTGCCAGCAGTTTTAAAACCGGGACTAGAGGCGACGAGCAGTACTTC. Translation: CASSFKTGTRGDEQYF.

This clonotype was observed a few times. One end of the junction does not line up with germline, which may come from a read error. V usage is TRBV25-1 and J usage is TRBJ1-1; no definite D call. Germline V lookup: CDR1 MGHDK, CDR2 SYGVNS. This CDR3 has 14 amino acids. CDR3 region: CASSETGVNTEAFF. CDR3 coding DNA: TGCGCCAGCAGTGAGACCGGGGTGAACACTGAAGCTTTCTTT. The entire variable domain, with the rest obtained from reference TRBV25-1 and TRBJ1-1, is as follows: EADIYQTPRYLVIGTGKKITLECSQTMGHDKMYWYQQDPGMELHLIHYSYGVNSTEKGDLSSESTVSRIRTEHFPLTLESARPSHTSQYLCASSETGVNTEAFFGQGTRLTVV.

This clonotype occurred many times. The V gene is TRBV10-3, the J gene TRBJ2-6; 8 positions match TRBD1. The germline V gene has CDR1 ENHRY and CDR2 SYGVKD. The CDR3 runs 16 residues. V dropped 3 bases and J dropped 3; count of bases not matched to a gene: 4. The CDR3: CAISDAGGIGANVLTF. DNA for the CDR3: TGTGCCATCAGTGATGCAGGGGGCATTGGGGCCAACGTCCTGACTTTC.

Remarks on this clonotype: A read error is possible here, since a much larger clone lies one base away. J is TRBJ2-7 and V is TRBV28; a possible D gene is TRBD1 (6 bases). CDR1 is MDHEN, CDR2 SYDVKM, per germline. CDR3 length equals 15 residues. CDR3 sequence: CASISGQQSSHEQYF. In nucleotides, the CDR3 is TGTGCCAGCATTTCCGGACAGCAAAGCTCCCACGAGCAGTACTTC.

This clonotype has a handful of counts. The chain combines TRBV4-2 with TRBJ2-2, with D hard to call. The V and J ends lost 1 base and 1 base respectively, with 13 bases between them. The CDR3 has 17 amino acids. Germline loops: CDR1 LGHNA, CDR2 YNFKEQ. The CDR3 DNA sequence: TGTGCCAGCAGCCAAGGGCGAGTGGGTAAGAACACCGGGGAGCTGTTTTTT. It specifies CASSQGRVGKNTGELFF.

The CDR3 bases are TGCAGCGGTCGACAGGGTAATGGAAACACCATATATTTT. Protein sequence: CSGRQGNGNTIYF. The chain combines TRBV29-1 with TRBJ1-3, with 7 bases matching TRBD1. Germline CDR1 and CDR2: SQVTM and ANQGSEA. The J segment lost 3 bases and the V segment lost 7 bases, leaving 6 bases of the junction unmatched. The CDR3 runs 13 residues. Filled out from reference TRBV29-1 and TRBJ1-3, the complete variable domain reads SAVISQKPSRDICQRGTSLTIQCQVDSQVTMMFWYRQQPGQSLTLIATANQGSEATYESGFVIDKFPISRPNLTFSTLTVSNMSPEDSSIYLCSGRQGNGNTIYFGEGSWLTVV.

This clonotype was seen once. A much more abundant neighbour one base away suggests this may be a read error. CDR3 loop: CASSLGSSGISETQFF. As DNA, the CDR3 is TGTGCCAGCTCCTTAGGGTCTAGCGGGATCTCGGAGACCCAGTTCTTC. The chain carries TRBV27 and TRBJ2-5; 9 nucleotides align to TRBD2. TRBJ2-1 explains the end of the DNA better; the J call may be wrong. The CDR3 consists of 16 residues. CDR1 and CDR2 (germline): MNHEY, SMNVEV (reference sequence).

This clonotype was recorded at least ten times. As DNA, the CDR3 is TGCAGTGCTAGAGGGAGCCAACTCAATGAGCAGTTCTTC. The encoded protein is CSARGSQLNEQFF. V and J are TRBV20-1 and TRBJ2-1, with unresolved D. The CDR3 runs to 13 residues. Germline V gene data show CDR1 as DFQATT and CDR2 as SNEGSKA (reference sequence). The ends were cut back, 1 base at V and 6 bases at J, with 10 bases in the middle.